The clone carrying this T cell receptor (beta chain) showed up just a few times. This record comes from a study of early T cells in non-severe SARS-CoV-2 infection. V was pared by 5 bases and J by 3 bases, with 6 bases of the junction left unmatched. Germline V lookup: CDR1 SQVTM, CDR2 ANQGSEA. The CDR3 has 13 residues. Individual cDNA molecules received unique molecular identifiers. Each CDR3 protein is one row after TCRdb ran MiXCR on the 5' RACE reads. This table holds more than 35,000 distinct CDR3 sequences, approximately 5% found once. This clonotype was sampled from an adult who was a healthcare worker with PCR-confirmed SARS-CoV-2 infection or an uninfected control (not recorded which). The V call is TRBV29-1, the J call TRBJ1-2; 7 nucleotides align to TRBD1. Sequenced material: whole blood. The CDR3 coding sequence is TGCAGCGTTCAACGGGACAGCTACTATGGCTACACCTTC. Translated: CSVQRDSYYGYTF.